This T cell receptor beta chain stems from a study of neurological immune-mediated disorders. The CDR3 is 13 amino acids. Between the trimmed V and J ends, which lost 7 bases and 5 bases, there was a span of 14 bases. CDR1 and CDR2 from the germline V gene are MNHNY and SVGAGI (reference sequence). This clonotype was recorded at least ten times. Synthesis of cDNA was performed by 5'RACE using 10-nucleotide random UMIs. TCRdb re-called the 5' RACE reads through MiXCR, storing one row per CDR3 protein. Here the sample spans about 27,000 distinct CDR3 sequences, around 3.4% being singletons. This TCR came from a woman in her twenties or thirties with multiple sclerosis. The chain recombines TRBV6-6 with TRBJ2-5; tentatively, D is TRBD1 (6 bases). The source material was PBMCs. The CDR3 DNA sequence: TGTGCCAGCAACGTAGGGGGTAGGGAGACCCAGTACTTC. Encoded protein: CASNVGGRETQYF.